A single sample gave rise to the 18 T cell receptor beta chains below, sequenced in a study of T-cell memory formation after mild COVID-19. TCRdb processed the 5' RACE reads anew with MiXCR; each CDR3 protein has one entry. The sample has fewer than 300,000 distinct CDR3 sequences, approximately 18% seen once. Sequencing was carried out using PBMCs or a T cell subset sorted from them (not recorded which). The receptors originated from a man aged 18-30 years who had mild COVID-19 (a few samples of this study predate the infection). Cell type and time point are not known.

This clonotype was observed a handful of times. The chain employs TRBV10-3 and TRBJ1-5; D remains unclear. Deletions cut 4 bases from V and 1 base from J, with 2 bases between. Germline V gene lookup returns CDR1 ENHRY and CDR2 SYGVKD. The CDR3 covers 12 residues. For the CDR3, the DNA is TGTGCCATCAGTGCGAGCAATCAGCCCCAGCATTTT. It is translated as CAISASNQPQHF.

This clonotype was detected a few times. The V call is TRBV6-5, the J call TRBJ2-5, with D perhaps given as TRBD1 or TRBD2 (6 bases each). CDR1 MNHEY and CDR2 SVGAGI come from the germline V gene. The CDR3 length is 15 residues. V lost 5 bases to trimming and J lost 6 bases, with 19 bases between them. This CDR3 is CASSQDGGRAQTQYF. DNA of the CDR3: TGTGCCAGCAGTCAAGACGGGGGCCGGGCCCAGACCCAGTACTTC.

This chain's CDR3 is CASSSLAGSYNEQFF. In DNA, the CDR3 is TGTGCCAGCAGTTCACTAGCGGGCTCCTACAATGAGCAGTTCTTC. The rearrangement joins TRBV5-6 to TRBJ2-1; 9 bases are shared with TRBD2. Germline-derived CDR1 and CDR2 are SGHDT and YYEEEE. The CDR3 has 15 residues. Trimming at V came to 5 bases and at J to 0 bases, leaving 3 bases not matched to a gene.

The chain uses TRBV3-1 and TRBJ2-3; D gene uncertain. This CDR3 has 14 residues. V lost 2 bases to trimming and J lost 2 bases, with 8 bases between them. The germline CDR1 and CDR2 sequences are LGHDT and YNNKEL (reference sequence). In DNA form, the CDR3 reads TGTGCCAGCAGCCAATCCAGAGACACAGATACGCAGTATTTT. This codes for CASSQSRDTDTQYF.

The V and J genes are TRBV21-1 and TRBJ1-1. TRBV21-1 is classified as a pseudogene. This CDR3 spans 15 amino acids. The CDR3 loop is CASSSIQCLATEAFF. The CDR3 coding sequence is TGTGCCAGCAGCAGCATACAGTGCCTAGCCACTGAAGCTTTCTTT.

This clonotype came up a few times. J is TRBJ2-5 and V is TRBV27; D gene unclear. Germline-derived CDR1 and CDR2 are MNHEY and SMNVEV (reference sequence). The CDR3 runs 13 residues. The germline V and J ends were trimmed by 1 base and 3 bases, with 6 bases remaining between them. Here the CDR3 DNA reads TGTGCCAGCAGTTTATACACGGAAGAGACCCAGTACTTC. It specifies CASSLYTEETQYF.

In this sample, this clonotype turned up a few times. The rearrangement joins TRBV4-1 to TRBJ1-5; TRBD1 agrees at 12 bases. There are 17 residues in the CDR3. V was clipped by 1 base and J by 7 bases; unmatched bases: 8. Germline-derived CDR1 and CDR2 are MGHRA and YSYEKL. This CDR3 is CASSQGGTGGAGQPQHF. Here the CDR3 DNA reads TGCGCCAGCAGCCAAGGGGGGACAGGGGGCGCGGGGCAGCCCCAGCATTTT.

The chain joins TRBV20-1 to TRBJ2-7, with D possibly called TRBD1 or TRBD2 (5 bases each). The CDR3 extends over 10 amino acids. V lost 6 bases and J lost 5, with 8 bases in between. The germline V gene encodes CDR1 DFQATT and CDR2 SNEGSKA (reference sequence). The CDR3 sequence is CSAGRHEQYV. As DNA, the CDR3 is TGCAGTGCGGGACGTCACGAGCAGTACGTC.

The chain combines TRBV28 with TRBJ2-7; D may be TRBD1 or TRBD2 (5 bases each). The CDR3 loop spans 10 amino acids. Germline assignment: CDR1 MDHEN and CDR2 SYDVKM. CDR3: CPRDPREQYV. The CDR3 nucleotides are TGTCCCCGGGACCCGAGGGAGCAGTACGTC.

The V gene is TRBV28, the J gene TRBJ2-3; D is perhaps TRBD2 (7 bases). The V gene's germline CDR1 is MDHEN and CDR2 SYDVKM. The V end was cut by 5 bases, the J end by 6 bases, with 15 bases between. CDR3 size: 14 residues. The CDR3 bases are TGTGCCAGCAGTCCTGGGGGGGCCCACGATACGCAGTATTTT. Amino acid sequence: CASSPGGAHDTQYF.

The J gene is TRBJ2-5, the V gene TRBV7-9, with 7 nucleotides matching TRBD1. This CDR3 has 13 amino acids. V was pared by 5 bases and J by 5 bases, with 5 bases of the junction left unmatched. CDR1 is SEHNR and CDR2 is FQNEAQ in the germline V gene (reference sequence). CDR3 sequence: CASSETGTETQYF. CDR3 nucleotide sequence: TGTGCCAGCAGCGAGACAGGGACGGAGACCCAGTACTTC.

In this sample, this clonotype turned up a few times. This chain links TRBV18 with TRBJ1-2, with 7 positions matching TRBD1. Trimming took 8 bases from V and 6 from J; bases not matched to a gene: 6. Germline-derived CDR1 and CDR2 are KGHSH and LQKENI. The CDR3 covers 12 residues. CDR3 region: CASNRDRHGYTF. The CDR3 DNA reads as TGTGCCAGCAACCGGGACAGACATGGCTACACCTTC.

About this clonotype itself: A much larger clone lies a single base off, so this may be a read error. This rearrangement joins TRBV7-6 to TRBJ2-3; 8 nucleotides align to TRBD2. V trimming: 4 bases; J trimming: 1 base; junction bases outside the gene matches: 4. The CDR3 totals 15 residues. Germline V gene lookup returns CDR1 SGHVS and CDR2 FNYEAQ. The CDR3 coding sequence is TGTGCCAGCAGCTCGGGACTAGGGGGCACAGATACGCAGTATTTT. As protein: CASSSGLGGTDTQYF.

The V and J genes are TRBV11-3 and TRBJ1-2, with D unresolved. Germline V gives CDR1 SGHNT, CDR2 YENEEA. The CDR3 contains 12 residues. Trimming pared 0 bases from V and 8 bases from J, leaving 7 bases between. The CDR3 nucleotides read TGTGCCAGCAGCTTAGATGGAACAGGCTACACCTTC. Its protein product is CASSLDGTGYTF.

The V call is TRBV25-1, the J call TRBJ1-4; D remains unclear. The CDR3 has 15 amino acids. CDR1 and CDR2 (germline): MGHDK, SYGVNS. Trimming removed 1 base at V and 8 bases at J, with 14 bases between. The CDR3 protein is CASSEWTGGGEKLFF. The CDR3 coding sequence is TGTGCCAGCAGTGAATGGACGGGTGGAGGGGAAAAACTGTTTTTT.

This clonotype has more than one count but fewer than ten. The chain combines TRBV5-1 with TRBJ2-5; D gene unclear. V lost 0 bases to trimming and J lost 1 base, with 7 bases between them. In germline, CDR1 is SGHRS, CDR2 YFSETQ. The CDR3 is 14 amino acids. CDR3 loop: CASSLEGTQETQYF. In DNA, the CDR3 is TGCGCCAGCAGCTTGGAGGGAACCCAAGAGACCCAGTACTTC. The entire variable domain, with the rest obtained from reference TRBV5-1 and TRBJ2-5, is as follows: KAGVTQTPRYLIKTRGQQVTLSCSPISGHRSVSWYQQTPGQGLQFLFEYFSETQRNKGNFPGRFSGRQFSNSRSEMNVSTLELGDSALYLCASSLEGTQETQYFGPGTRLLVL.

This clonotype came up a few times. The gene calls are TRBV30 and TRBJ2-3, with 10 bases fitting TRBD2. This CDR3 comprises 18 residues. Germline CDR1 and CDR2: GTSNPN and SVGIG (reference sequence). The J segment lost 3 bases and the V segment lost 4 bases, leaving 16 bases of the junction unmatched. CDR3 coding DNA: TGTGCCTGGACCTCTAAGCGGGGGGGCTTAGGTTGGACAGATACGCAGTATTTT. Translation gives CAWTSKRGGLGWTDTQYF.

The chain is built from TRBV7-9 and TRBJ2-1, with 7 bases aligning to TRBD1. Germline-derived CDR1 and CDR2 are SEHNR and FQNEAQ (reference sequence). The J segment lost 2 bases and the V segment lost 5 bases, leaving 6 bases of the junction unmatched. CDR3 length: 15 amino acids. The CDR3 is CASSRRDRAYNEQFF. CDR3 nucleotide sequence: TGTGCCAGCAGCAGACGGGACAGAGCCTACAATGAGCAGTTCTTC.